The source of this T cell receptor (beta chain) is a study of T cell responses to AZD1222 COVID-19 vaccine. The repertoire was sequenced with immunoSEQ multiplex PCR; TCRdb's copy has only in-frame clones and lacks some. The table records 20,000 to 25,000 clones, about 88% of them present only once. This clone was detected once. Looked up from germline, CDR1 is SGHKS and CDR2 is YYEKEE (reference sequence). The CDR3 length is 16 residues. Trimming removed 4 bases at V and 7 bases at J, with 20 bases between. The rearrangement joins TRBV5-5 to TRBJ1-4; possibly TRBD1 for D (6 bases). This receptor was taken from an adult who received the AZD1222 COVID-19 vaccine. Sequences were derived from peripheral blood, sampled 28 days after the second AZD1222 dose. The CDR3 region is CASSDLHRVGSEKLFF. In nucleotides, the CDR3 is TGTGCCAGCAGCGACCTACACAGGGTAGGGAGTGAAAAACTGTTTTTT.